Each of the 25 T cell receptor beta chains below was sequenced from the same sample in a study of cytomegalovirus exposure and HLA in healthy donors. PCR used 60 Vbeta primers and 13 Jbeta primers. Assay: immunoSEQ multiplex PCR; the TCRdb copy retains only in-frame clones and omits some. The data hold 120,000 to 150,000 clones, with 70% to 85% observed a single time. The specimen was PBMCs. These receptors were obtained from a man in his forties in good health and CMV-seronegative.

V gene TRBV7-9 combines with J gene TRBJ2-2; possible D gene TRBD2, 6 bases. The CDR3 spans 14 residues. V was pared by 1 base and J by 7 bases, with 10 bases between. The germline V gene encodes CDR1 SEHNR and CDR2 FQNEAQ (reference sequence). The CDR3 loop is CASSLVDYGGELFF. The CDR3 nucleotides are TGTGCCAGCAGCTTAGTGGACTACGGCGGGGAGCTGTTTTTT.

The sample holds one count of this clone. The chain joins TRBV28 to TRBJ1-6, with 7 bases aligning to TRBD1. The CDR3 length is 14 residues. From germline, CDR1 is MDHEN and CDR2 SYDVKM. V dropped 2 bases and J dropped 9; count of bases not matched to a gene: 4. CDR3 in DNA: TGTGCCAGCAGTTTAGGAGACAGGGTTTCACCCCTCCACTTT. Its protein product is CASSLGDRVSPLHF.

The rearrangement links TRBV19 to TRBJ1-3; D not certain. With 6 bases removed from V and 2 bases from J, the gap between germline ends came to 8 bases. This CDR3 has 13 amino acids. The germline V gene has CDR1 LNHDA and CDR2 SQIVND (reference sequence). The CDR3 is CASSARAGNTIYF. The CDR3 DNA reads TGTGCCAGTAGCGCCCGGGCTGGAAACACCATATATTTT.

The chain recombines TRBV7-6 with TRBJ1-1, with 7 bases that match TRBD1. Germline CDR1 SGHVS, CDR2 FNYEAQ. There are 14 residues in the CDR3. V was clipped by 5 bases and J by 3 bases; unmatched bases: 6. CDR3 DNA: TGTGCCAGCAGCCCGGGACAGCTAGACACTGAAGCTTTCTTT. Translating it yields CASSPGQLDTEAFF.

Only a few counts were recorded for this clone. The CDR3 here is CASSPSGGAETQYF. CDR3 nucleotide sequence: TGTGCCAGCTCACCAAGCGGGGGGGCGGAGACCCAGTACTTC. The rearrangement links TRBV18 to TRBJ2-5, with 10 nucleotides matching TRBD2. The CDR3 extends over 14 amino acids. CDR1 and CDR2 (germline): KGHSH, LQKENI. J was trimmed by 5 bases and V by 2 bases; bases with no gene match: 2.

This clone was detected a few times. The chain joins TRBV9 to TRBJ1-2; TRBD1 is a possible D gene (6 bases). Germline assignment: CDR1 SGDLS and CDR2 YYNGEE. V lost 4 bases, J lost 3 bases, and 19 bases lay in between. The CDR3 loop spans 16 amino acids. The CDR3 bases are TGTGCCAGCAGCCCCCTTACAGGGATCTACTACTATGGCTACACCTTC. Protein: CASSPLTGIYYYGYTF.

The chain uses TRBV28 and TRBJ1-6; 7 bases match TRBD1. Germline CDR1 and CDR2: MDHEN and SYDVKM. The trim removed 8 bases at V and 10 bases at J, leaving 29 bases unmatched. The CDR3 loop spans 20 amino acids. The CDR3 sequence is CASSLAYRGPTQVDTSPLHF. The CDR3 nucleotides read TGTGCCAGCTCACTCGCCTACAGGGGCCCGACTCAGGTCGATACATCACCCCTCCACTTT.

The J gene is TRBJ1-1, the V gene TRBV2; a possible D gene is TRBD1 (5 bases). The CDR3 is 13 residues long. Trimming took off 6 bases at V and 4 bases at J, with 12 bases between the two ends. CDR1 and CDR2 from the germline V gene are SNHLY and FYNNEI. The CDR3 nucleotides are TGTGCCAGCAGCCGGGGGGACCCCACTGAAGCTTTCTTT. Encoded protein: CASSRGDPTEAFF.

The chain couples TRBV9 to TRBJ2-2; 7 bases agree with TRBD2. V lost 4 bases to trimming and J lost 6 bases; unmatched junction nucleotides: 6. The CDR3 is 14 residues long. CDR1 is SGDLS, CDR2 YYNGEE, per germline. This CDR3 is CASSPGGPAGELFF. CDR3 DNA sequence: TGTGCCAGCAGCCCGGGGGGACCCGCCGGGGAGCTGTTTTTT.

This rearrangement joins TRBV28 to TRBJ1-4; 9 bases align to TRBD1. The trim removed 4 bases at V and 11 bases at J, leaving 8 bases unmatched. CDR3 size: 14 residues. Looked up from germline, CDR1 is MDHEN and CDR2 is SYDVKM. Here the CDR3 reads CASSSGQGMRKLFF. DNA for the CDR3: TGTGCCAGCAGTTCGGGACAGGGAATGCGGAAACTGTTTTTT.

This clone was detected once. V gene TRBV10-2 combines with J gene TRBJ1-1, with D hard to call. CDR1 WSHSY and CDR2 SAAADI come from the germline V gene. The CDR3 totals 13 residues. V dropped 4 bases and J dropped 4 bases, with 10 bases sitting between them. CDR3 sequence reads: CASSVNIGTEAFF. In DNA, the CDR3 is TGCGCCAGCAGTGTGAATATCGGCACTGAAGCTTTCTTT.

V usage is TRBV6-1 and J usage is TRBJ2-4; 12 bases agree with TRBD1. The germline V gene encodes CDR1 MNHNS and CDR2 SASEGT. With V trimmed by 0 bases and J by 7 bases, 4 bases remained unmatched. This CDR3 is built from 16 residues. The DNA of the CDR3 is TGTGCCAGCAGTGAAGCCATTGGGACAGGGGGCAACATTCAGTACTTC. Translated, it gives CASSEAIGTGGNIQYF.

The genes are TRBV11-2 and TRBJ2-7, with D perhaps matching TRBD2 (6 bases). From germline, CDR1 is SGHAT and CDR2 FQNNGV. Trimming took off 1 base at V and 1 base at J, with 11 bases between the two ends. The CDR3 is 15 amino acids. The CDR3 here is CASSLGRLGSYEQYF. DNA for the CDR3: TGTGCCAGCAGCTTAGGACGACTAGGGTCCTACGAGCAGTACTTC. Looking up the rest from reference TRBV11-2 and TRBJ2-7 gives the full variable domain: EAGVAQSPRYKIIEKRQSVAFWCNPISGHATLYWYQQILGQGPKLLIQFQNNGVVDDSQLPKDRFSAERLKGVDSTLKIQPAKLEDSAVYLCASSLGRLGSYEQYFGPGTRLTVT.

This clone came up a few times. The CDR3 loop reads CSVERDYGETQYF. The CDR3, as DNA: TGCAGCGTTGAGAGGGACTATGGAGAGACCCAGTACTTC. The V and J genes are TRBV29-1 and TRBJ2-5; TRBD2 matches 7 bases. This CDR3 comprises 13 residues. CDR1 and CDR2 from the germline V gene are SQVTM and ANQGSEA. Trimming removed 3 bases from V and 4 bases from J; junction bases left unmatched: 5.

The CDR3 nucleotides read TGTGCCAGCAGTCAAACGGAGTCCTACGAGCAGTACTTC. It specifies CASSQTESYEQYF. The V gene is TRBV27, the J gene TRBJ2-5, with D unclear. The J call may not be correct, given that the DNA end is closer to TRBJ2-7. The CDR3 loop spans 13 amino acids. Germline CDR1 and CDR2: MNHEY and SMNVEV (reference sequence).

This sequence joins TRBV28 and TRBJ2-5, with TRBD2 matching over 8 bases. Germline V lookup: CDR1 MDHEN, CDR2 SYDVKM. There are 14 residues in the CDR3. The junction had 13 bases not matched to a gene; V was cut back by 11 bases and J by 5 bases. CDR3 residues: CAYGGAGVGETQYF. The CDR3 nucleotides are TGTGCCTACGGGGGGGCTGGCGTGGGGGAGACCCAGTACTTC.

The V and J genes are TRBV27 and TRBJ2-7; D uncertain. Per germline, CDR1 MNHEY and CDR2 SMNVEV (reference sequence). The CDR3 has 14 residues. V was clipped by 4 bases and J by 4 bases, with 14 bases between them. CDR3 nucleotide sequence: TGTGCCAGCAGTTCTGAGGAAAAGGCATACGAGCAGTACTTC. Amino acid sequence: CASSSEEKAYEQYF.

The V call is TRBV6-5, the J call TRBJ2-6, with D hard to call. CDR3 length equals 15 residues. Germline V lookup: CDR1 MNHEY, CDR2 SVGAGI. V was trimmed by 5 bases and J by 1 base, leaving 9 bases between them. The CDR3 spells CASSGGGSGANVLTF. The CDR3 DNA sequence: TGTGCCAGCAGTGGTGGCGGATCTGGGGCCAACGTCCTGACTTTC.

This clone has only one observation. The chain has TRBV11-1 and TRBJ2-1, with 9 bases fitting TRBD2. Trimming removed 4 bases from V and 6 bases from J; junction bases left unmatched: 10. Germline V gene data show CDR1 as SGHAT and CDR2 as FQDESV (reference sequence). The CDR3 loop spans 16 amino acids. CDR3: CASSSLLAGNFNEQFF. The CDR3 DNA follows: TGTGCCAGCAGCTCCCTTCTAGCGGGGAACTTCAATGAGCAGTTCTTC.

The chain joins TRBV18 to TRBJ1-6; D is unresolved. Trimming removed 6 bases at V and 10 bases at J, with 16 bases between. Germline loops: CDR1 KGHSH, CDR2 LQKENI. This CDR3 is built from 14 residues. CDR3 protein: CASSDYKSGSPLHF. The CDR3 DNA follows: TGTGCCAGCTCTGATTATAAAAGCGGGTCACCCCTCCACTTT.

The chain has TRBV5-3 and TRBJ1-6; 7 bases are shared with TRBD1. TRBV5-3 is sorted into the ORF group, with uncertain function. V was clipped by 3 bases and J by 7 bases; unmatched bases: 4. The CDR3 is made up of 14 amino acids. The CDR3 sequence: CARSWDRRNSPLHF. CDR3 DNA sequence: TGTGCCAGAAGCTGGGACAGACGAAATTCACCCCTCCACTTT.

The sample holds one count of this clone. The J gene is TRBJ1-2, the V gene TRBV12-5; D unclear. CDR3 length: 14 amino acids. Trimming shortened V by 4 bases and J by 1 base, and 10 bases separated the two germline ends. Germline V gives CDR1 LGHNT, CDR2 FRNRAP. CDR3 in DNA: TGTGCTAGTGGTTCCCCAGGACTTAACTATGGCTACACCTTC. This encodes CASGSPGLNYGYTF. The full variable domain, with the rest looked up from reference TRBV12-5 and TRBJ1-2, is DARVTQTPRHKVTEMGQEVTMRCQPILGHNTVFWYRQTMMQGLELLAYFRNRAPLDDSGMPKDRFSAEMPDATLATLKIQPSEPRDSAVYFCASGSPGLNYGYTFGSGTRLTVV.

This sequence joins TRBV29-1 and TRBJ2-2, with 11 bases aligning to TRBD1. This CDR3 spans 14 amino acids. Germline V gene sequence: CDR1 SQVTM, CDR2 ANQGSEA. Germline trimming cut 6 bases from V and 4 bases from J; bases unmatched to any gene: 4. CDR3 nucleotide sequence: TGCAGCGTAACCGGGACAGGGGGCACCGGGGAGCTGTTTTTT. Translated, it gives CSVTGTGGTGELFF.

The rearrangement links TRBV7-2 to TRBJ2-3; no clear D gene. Trimming left V 3 bases short and J 6 bases short, with 4 bases between. CDR3 length: 11 residues. Germline CDR1 reads SGHTA; CDR2 reads FQGNSA. CDR3 nucleotides: TGTGCCAGCAGCTTTTCTGATACGCAGTATTTT. This gives the protein CASSFSDTQYF.

The CDR3 protein is CASSLSGRAHSGNTIYF. CDR3 nucleotides: TGTGCCAGCAGTTTATCAGGCAGGGCCCACTCTGGAAACACCATATATTTT. The rearrangement joins TRBV27 to TRBJ1-3, with D possibly matching TRBD1 (5 bases). CDR3 length: 17 residues. The germline V and J ends were trimmed by 0 bases and 0 bases, with 12 bases remaining between them. CDR1 and CDR2 (germline): MNHEY, SMNVEV (reference sequence).